This T cell receptor beta chain was observed in a study of beta chain features in type 1 diabetes. Study-wide background: Investigators examined 107,917,701 sorted cells across all samples. Notes on the study in general: All four CD4+ subsets from Type 1 diabetes patients carried moderately but significantly shorter TCRB CDR3s.

This clone showed up just a few times. Its antigen remains unidentified. Expressed TCRB transcripts were sequenced because the entire RNA isolate underwent reverse transcription. For naive, central memory and regulatory T cell samples, reads averaged around 3.6 million. The method was immunoSEQ multiplex PCR; TCRdb's version includes in-frame clones alone and lacks a portion of them. The repertoire holds more than 250,000 clones, with over 11% as singletons. The CDR3 consists of 19 residues. Trimming at V came to 5 bases and at J to 0 bases, leaving 13 bases not matched to a gene. Germline CDR1 and CDR2: SGHRS and YFSETQ.

The origin of this receptor is a man under 40 with type 1 diabetes. Sequenced: naive CD4+ T cells from blood. The rearrangement joins TRBV5-1 to TRBJ2-1, with 11 nucleotides matching TRBD2. Here the CDR3 reads CASRKPGLAVSSSYNEQFF. CDR3 nucleotide sequence: TGCGCCAGCAGGAAGCCGGGACTAGCGGTTTCGAGCTCCTACAATGAGCAGTTCTTC.